One and the same sample provided the 11 T cell receptor beta chains below, sequenced in a study of cytotoxic CD8 clonotypes in ibrutinib-treated CLL. Here immunoSEQ multiplex PCR was the method, and the copy in TCRdb shows in-frame clones only, minus some. The top ten hold under 4% of the sample, which has roughly 70,000 clones, less than 95% seen once. Material: PBMCs, obtained after 12 months of ibrutinib treatment. All receptors come from a human donor with chronic lymphocytic leukemia.

The chain recombines TRBV4-1 with TRBJ2-2, with D unclear. Trimming left V 1 base short and J 5 bases short, with 8 bases between. This CDR3 has 14 amino acids. Per germline, CDR1 MGHRA and CDR2 YSYEKL. CDR3 region: CASSQGWVTGELFF. Here the CDR3 DNA reads TGCGCCAGCAGCCAAGGATGGGTTACCGGGGAGCTGTTTTTT.

The rearrangement links TRBV19 to TRBJ2-6, with 7 nucleotides matching TRBD1. Germline-derived CDR1 and CDR2 are LNHDA and SQIVND (reference sequence). With V trimmed by 2 bases and J by 0 bases, 10 bases remained unmatched. The CDR3 covers 19 residues. The chain's CDR3 is CASSIFPGTASSGANVLTF. The DNA for the CDR3 is TGTGCCAGTAGTATATTCCCCGGGACAGCTAGCTCTGGGGCCAACGTCCTGACTTTC.

The chain links TRBV9 to TRBJ2-3, with a weak D call TRBD2 (6 bases). The germline gives CDR1 SGDLS, CDR2 YYNGEE. This CDR3 spans 17 amino acids. V dropped 3 bases and J dropped 1 base, with 18 bases sitting between them. CDR3 sequence (DNA): TGTGCCAGCAGCGCGGGGAGCCGGGGGAACCGCACAGATACGCAGTATTTT. Protein: CASSAGSRGNRTDTQYF.

The V and J genes are TRBV18 and TRBJ2-1; TRBD2 is a possible D gene (6 bases). Trimming took off 3 bases at V and 0 bases at J, with 21 bases between the two ends. Per germline, CDR1 KGHSH and CDR2 LQKENI. This CDR3 is built from 19 residues. CDR3 bases: TGTGCCAGCTCACCCGGCCCCTTTAGGTCGGGAGTCTCCTACAATGAGCAGTTCTTC. Translating gives CASSPGPFRSGVSYNEQFF.

The table lists this clone with a count of one. The V call is TRBV27, the J call TRBJ2-3; the D is unclear. CDR1 and CDR2 (germline): MNHEY, SMNVEV (reference sequence). The CDR3 length is 15 residues. V dropped 0 bases and J dropped 2 bases, with 9 bases sitting between them. In nucleotides, the CDR3 is TGTGCCAGCAGTTTATCTCCAGCGAACACAGATACGCAGTATTTT. This encodes CASSLSPANTDTQYF.

This chain connects TRBV6-6 to TRBJ1-2, with D hard to call. Germline assignment: CDR1 MNHNY and CDR2 SVGAGI (reference sequence). V was trimmed by 2 bases and J by 1 base, leaving 11 bases between them. The CDR3 totals 15 residues. The CDR3 coding sequence is TGTGCCAGCAGTTACCTTACAGTTATTAACTATGGCTACACCTTC. It is translated as CASSYLTVINYGYTF.

The V call is TRBV5-1, the J call TRBJ1-2; 7 nucleotides agree with TRBD1. Germline V CDR1 and CDR2: SGHRS, YFSETQ. The CDR3 is 15 residues long. V lost 4 bases, J lost 4 bases, and 10 bases stayed unmatched. CDR3 region: CASSPPGQLLYGYTF. Written as DNA, the CDR3 is TGCGCCAGCAGCCCACCGGGACAGCTACTCTATGGCTACACCTTC.

The chain carries TRBV6-6 and TRBJ2-7; D not resolved. Germline V gene lookup returns CDR1 MNHNY and CDR2 SVGAGI (reference sequence). The CDR3 covers 15 residues. Trimming removed 4 bases at V and 1 base at J, with 14 bases between. The CDR3: CASSSQHLGSYEQYF. CDR3 bases: TGTGCCAGCAGTTCACAGCACTTGGGATCCTACGAGCAGTACTTC.

This rearrangement joins TRBV2 to TRBJ1-5; tentatively, D is TRBD1 (6 bases). The CDR3 runs 18 residues. Looked up from germline, CDR1 is SNHLY and CDR2 is FYNNEI. The V end was cut by 6 bases, the J end by 0 bases, with 21 bases between. In DNA, the CDR3 is TGTGCCAGCAGGGGGAGGGACACCGCAACGTATAGCAATCAGCCCCAGCATTTT. This encodes CASRGRDTATYSNQPQHF.

V gene TRBV18 combines with J gene TRBJ2-1; 9 bases map to TRBD1. This CDR3 region has 13 residues. J lost 10 bases, V lost 2 bases, and 3 bases had no gene match. Germline CDR1 and CDR2: KGHSH and LQKENI. CDR3 sequence: CASSPRTGEEQFF. The CDR3 region has the DNA TGTGCCAGCTCACCAAGGACAGGGGAGGAGCAGTTCTTC.

V gene TRBV23-1 combines with J gene TRBJ2-1; 7 bases align to TRBD2. TRBV23-1 is reported as an ORF; its role is uncertain. V lost 3 bases and J lost 3; bases outside the gene matches: 11. CDR3 size: 17 residues. The CDR3 nucleotides are TGCGCCAGCAGTCACCCTGACGGTGGGAGGGGCTACAATGAGCAGTTCTTC. It specifies CASSHPDGGRGYNEQFF.